These 12 T cell receptor beta chains were sequenced from one sample in a study of beta chain features in type 1 diabetes. Points from the study as a whole: Type 1 diabetes patients had TCRB CDR3s that were shorter (moderately but significantly so) in all four CD4+ subsets.

Expressed TCRB transcripts were sequenced, since all the RNA that had been isolated was reverse transcribed. Libraries were prepared by immunoSEQ multiplex PCR; TCRdb keeps only in-frame clonotypes and omits some of them. The sample records more than 100,000 clones, 7.5% to 9.5% being singletons. These receptors have no known antigen. The sample comprised central memory CD4+ T cells from blood. Source of these receptors: a man aged 25 to 40 with type 1 diabetes.

This clone has only a few counts. CDR3 sequence: CSVSSAGFNQPQHF. CDR3 DNA sequence: TGCAGCGTTTCTTCGGCGGGGTTTAATCAGCCCCAGCATTTT. V and J are TRBV29-1 and TRBJ1-5; unclear D gene. Trimming shortened V by 5 bases and J by 4 bases, and 15 bases separated the two germline ends. Germline-derived CDR1 and CDR2 are SQVTM and ANQGSEA. This CDR3 has 14 residues.

The rearrangement joins TRBV5-1 to TRBJ1-6, with a tentative D call TRBD1 (5 bases). Trimming cost V 6 bases and J 5 bases, with 12 bases left between them. CDR3 length equals 14 residues. CDR1 is SGHRS and CDR2 is YFSETQ in the germline V gene. In DNA, the CDR3 is TGCGCCAGCACCGTGGGGACTAATAATTCACCCCTCCACTTT. As protein: CASTVGTNNSPLHF.

This clone occurred many times. The chain recombines TRBV4-1 with TRBJ2-3; D gene unclear. V lost 0 bases and J lost 4, with 5 bases in between. Germline V gives CDR1 MGHRA, CDR2 YSYEKL. This CDR3 spans 13 amino acids. This CDR3 reads CASSQETADTQYF. The CDR3, as DNA: TGCGCCAGCAGCCAAGAAACGGCAGATACGCAGTATTTT.

As concerns this clone: The junction shows a germline mismatch at one end, possibly a read error. V usage is TRBV5-5 and J usage is TRBJ1-6; no reliable D call. This CDR3 spans 14 amino acids. Germline-derived CDR1 and CDR2 are SGHKS and YYEKEE (reference sequence). In nucleotides, the CDR3 is TGCGCCAGCAGCCAAGAAACTCGGAATTCACCCCTCCACTTT. Its translation is CASSQETRNSPLHF.

This clone was picked up one time. V and J are TRBV11-1 and TRBJ2-3; D unclear. Germline CDR1 is SGHAT and CDR2 is FQDESV (reference sequence). Trimming pared 3 bases from V and 0 bases from J, leaving 10 bases between. The CDR3 has 15 amino acids. The CDR3 loop is CASSLVLASTDTQYF. CDR3 nucleotides: TGTGCCAGCAGCTTGGTTCTCGCGAGCACAGATACGCAGTATTTT.

The chain employs TRBV28 and TRBJ2-1, with no clear D. V lost 8 bases and J lost 4, with 6 bases in between. The CDR3 is made up of 11 amino acids. CDR1 is MDHEN and CDR2 is SYDVKM in the germline V gene. For the CDR3, the DNA is TGTGCCAGCGTACAATACAATGAGCAGTTCTTC. Amino acid sequence: CASVQYNEQFF.

The V call is TRBV15, the J call TRBJ2-1; 7 bases map to TRBD2. J was trimmed by 9 bases and V by 3 bases; bases with no gene match: 5. In germline, CDR1 is LNHNV, CDR2 YYDKDF (reference sequence). The CDR3 is 13 residues long. As DNA, the CDR3 is TGTGCCACCAGCAGCGGGGGGATGGGTGAGCAGTTCTTC. Protein product: CATSSGGMGEQFF.

The chain combines TRBV13 with TRBJ1-1; D is possibly TRBD1 (6 bases). V lost 3 bases and J lost 6, with 8 bases in between. Germline assignment: CDR1 PRHDT and CDR2 FYEKMQ (reference sequence). CDR3 length: 12 residues. DNA for the CDR3: TGTGCCAGCAGCTTGAGGGGGTCTGAAGCTTTCTTT. Its protein is CASSLRGSEAFF.

The gene calls are TRBV6-1 and TRBJ2-3, with 13 bases that match TRBD2. This CDR3 is built from 15 residues. The germline gives CDR1 MNHNS, CDR2 SASEGT. With 7 bases clipped from V and 6 bases from J, the junction kept 7 bases outside the gene matches. CDR3 residues: CASTRTSGGRDTQYF. The CDR3 DNA reads TGTGCCAGCACTAGGACTAGCGGGGGCAGGGATACGCAGTATTTT.

This clone was counted many times. This rearrangement joins TRBV11-2 to TRBJ2-7; 7 bases line up with TRBD1. This CDR3 has 13 residues. Germline V lookup: CDR1 SGHAT, CDR2 FQNNGV. J gave up 0 bases and V 5 bases, and 1 base lay outside the gene matches. The CDR3 region has the DNA TGTGCCAGCAGCCGGGACAGCTCCTACGAGCAGTACTTC. It codes for CASSRDSSYEQYF.

The chain carries TRBV6-1 and TRBJ2-5, with a possible D match to TRBD2 (6 bases). Germline V gene data show CDR1 as MNHNS and CDR2 as SASEGT. Trimming took off 5 bases at V and 7 bases at J, with 11 bases between the two ends. The CDR3 runs to 12 residues. The CDR3 is CASSSGGATQYF. The DNA for the CDR3 is TGTGCCAGCAGTTCTGGAGGGGCGACCCAGTACTTC.

The chain has TRBV4-1 and TRBJ2-3, with D possibly matching TRBD2 (5 bases). The V gene lost 4 bases and the J gene lost 14 bases, with 19 bases spanning the gap. This CDR3 has 13 amino acids. Per the germline V gene, CDR1 is MGHRA and CDR2 is YSYEKL. The CDR3 nucleotides read TGCGCCAGCAGCCCGCCTACTAGGGAATTATGGTATTTT. Protein: CASSPPTRELWYF.